The subject of this entry is one T cell receptor (beta chain). The germline V gene encodes CDR1 MNHEY and CDR2 SMNVEV (reference sequence). The CDR3 contains 16 residues. Trimming cost V 1 base and J 7 bases; bases outside gene matches: 5. TCRdb's copy holds only in-frame clones and misses some; the assay was immunoSEQ multiplex PCR. The table has 45,000 or so clones, roughly three quarters seen once. This sample is drawn from a study of radiotherapy plus CTLA-4 blockade in lung cancer. The specimen comprised peripheral blood, sampled from a patient treated with radiotherapy plus ipilimumab. The V gene is TRBV27, the J gene TRBJ2-2, with TRBD1 identical over 11 bases. The receptor comes from a human donor with non-small cell lung cancer who had stable disease on radiotherapy plus ipilimumab. Written as DNA, the CDR3 is TGTGCCAGCAGTTTATTCGGGACAGGGGGAGGCGGGGAGCTGTTTTTT. Translated, it gives CASSLFGTGGGGELFF.